This T cell receptor beta chain was profiled in a study of T cells after yellow fever vaccination (dated by TCRdb to the late 2010s). For the study in its entirety: The SMART-Seq v4 Ultra Low Input RNA kit was used to prepare libraries from fractions with low cell numbers. Two healthy male donors, one aged 18 to 29 and one aged 30 to 40 years, made up the cohort. Bulk PBMC replicates and cell subsets were isolated from blood drawn at multiple timepoints before and after both primary and secondary immunization. To follow T-cell clones before and after primary and booster YFV17D yellow fever vaccination, bulk TCR alpha and beta repertoires were sequenced over time.

TCR cDNA was made using 5'RACE template switching, a step that added a universal primer site and unique molecular identifiers. Priming for cDNA synthesis came from both the TCR alpha and TCR beta constant segments. Library amplification involved two PCR steps, and the second step added sample barcodes and sequencing adapters. Sequencing of libraries was performed on Illumina HiSeq 2500 (2x100 bp) or NovaSeq (2x150 bp). As for the original processing: Demultiplexing of reads and collapsing into UMI consensus sequences were performed with MIGEC, and V(D)J alignment was carried out with MiXCR. Clonotypes responding to the vaccine were identified with edgeR on replicate PBMC samples, with the criteria of FDR below 0.01 and a log2 fold change above 5 up to day 15. Each bulk clonotype was labeled CD4 or CD8 based on which sequenced repertoire, CD4 or CD8, contained the clonotype at higher abundance. TCRdb's own reprocessing of the public reads used fastp at Q25 and MiXCR and kept productive beta chains. A single entry per CDR3 protein holds the most common genes and DNA from its merged rows. It is TCRdb's table, rather than the study itself, that gives the V and J calls and clone size. The sample has about 150,000 distinct CDR3 sequences on record, around 6.3% of them singletons. The top ten clonotypes cover approximately 0.67% of the sample.

There are many counts of this clonotype. It has no known antigen specificity. Qualities for individual bases were not recorded, and no much larger clone is one base off. What this sample's treatment or condition label stands for: live attenuated yellow fever vaccine strain. A standard Ficoll-Paque protocol was used to isolate PBMCs from peripheral blood. Dynabeads CD4 and CD8 positive selection kits were used to isolate the CD4 and CD8 T-cell fractions. TriZol was used to extract RNA from bulk PBMCs, from CD4 and CD8 fractions, and from dextramer-positive and dextramer-negative fractions. Broader findings and caveats from the paper: Because the study included only a couple of donors, the extent to which the findings can be generalized is limited. Most clones expanded after primary vaccination were re-detected after the booster (approximately 96% of CD4 and about 88% of CD8), suggesting broad memory maintenance. FACS-sorted repertoires could contain abundant contaminating clonotypes from the bulk population, so computational filtering was required. A small share of clonotypes occurred in both CD4 and CD8 compartments, likely arising from convergent recombination. Compared with the primary T-cell response, the secondary T-cell response was faster but weaker, reaching its peak on day 5 rather than on day 15.

The TCR originated in a man aged 25-45 years who received the YFV17D yellow fever vaccine. The material was CD4+ T cells sorted from PBMCs, obtained 10 days after the yellow fever booster vaccination.

CDR3 reads: CASSRSRTDTQYF. The DNA sequence is as follows: TGTGCCAGCTCGCGAAGTAGGACAGATACGCAGTATTTT. The chain employs TRBV7-2 and TRBJ2-3, with the D segment identity uncertain. Deletion took 8 bases off V and 3 bases off J, with a span of 12 bases between the germline ends. The CDR3 measures 13 amino acids from cysteine to phenylalanine. Only the CDR3 portion is preserved as DNA: 39 bases, with reading frame beginning at the first base. CDR1 and CDR2 are read off the germline V gene as SGHTA and FQGNSA. When the CDR3 is completed using the reference TRBV7-2 and TRBJ2-3 genes on either side, the full variable domain is GAGVSQSPSNKVTEKGKDVELRCDPISGHTALYWYRQSLGQGLEFLIYFQGNSAPDKSGLPSDRFSAERTGGSVSTLTIQRTQQEDSAVYLCASSRSRTDTQYFGPGTRLTVL.